Below are 19 T cell receptor beta chains sequenced from a single sample in a study of shared clonotypes between healthy human individuals. Profiling relied on immunoSEQ multiplex PCR, and the TCRdb table lists in-frame clones only, not all of them. The sample has 2.5 million or so clones, more than 90% seen once. The source material was naive CD4+ T cells sorted from blood. Subset meaning: CD45RA+ positively selected. All receptors come from a man aged 18 to 30 in good health.

The gene calls are TRBV28 and TRBJ1-2; D not resolved. This CDR3 contains 15 residues. The V end was cut by 6 bases, the J end by 4 bases, with 18 bases between. Looked up from germline, CDR1 is MDHEN and CDR2 is SYDVKM. CDR3 sequence (DNA): TGTGCCAGCAGCCGACAAGGTACGGGTGCCTATGGCTACACCTTC. It is translated as CASSRQGTGAYGYTF.

This clone was seen a handful of times. Distinct nucleotide sequences in the sample also encode this CDR3. The chain has TRBV7-2 and TRBJ1-5, with a tentative D call TRBD1 (5 bases). The CDR3 is 13 amino acids. Germline values: CDR1 SGHTA, CDR2 FQGNSA. V was shortened by 5 bases and J by 2 bases, with 7 bases between the two germline ends. The CDR3 DNA is TGTGCCAGCAGCGACAGAGGCAATCAGCCCCAGCATTTT. Translating it yields CASSDRGNQPQHF.

This chain connects TRBV15 to TRBJ2-3; D is unresolved. Germline V gives CDR1 LNHNV, CDR2 YYDKDF (reference sequence). V lost 0 bases to trimming and J lost 2 bases, with 9 bases between them. This CDR3 spans 15 amino acids. CDR3 region: CATSRDGSVTDTQYF. In DNA, the CDR3 is TGTGCCACCAGCAGAGACGGCAGCGTCACAGATACGCAGTATTTT.

The chain employs TRBV12-5 and TRBJ1-5; D may be TRBD1 (5 bases). Germline lookup yields CDR1 LGHNT and CDR2 FRNRAP. Trimming left V 6 bases short and J 7 bases short, with 13 bases between. The CDR3 covers 13 residues. In DNA form, the CDR3 reads TGTGCTAGTGGCTATGGGGGGAGCCAGCCCCAGCATTTT. It is translated as CASGYGGSQPQHF. Based on the CDR3 plus reference TRBV12-5 and TRBJ1-5, the full variable domain is DARVTQTPRHKVTEMGQEVTMRCQPILGHNTVFWYRQTMMQGLELLAYFRNRAPLDDSGMPKDRFSAEMPDATLATLKIQPSEPRDSAVYFCASGYGGSQPQHFGDGTRLSIL.

The rearrangement links TRBV6-1 to TRBJ1-1; the D gene is possibly TRBD1 (6 bases). Deletions cut 3 bases from V and 8 bases from J, with 10 bases between. The length of the CDR3 is 12 residues. CDR1 MNHNS and CDR2 SASEGT come from the germline V gene. The CDR3 is CASSETTGEAFF. The CDR3 DNA follows: TGTGCCAGCAGTGAGACAACAGGGGAAGCTTTCTTT.

The rearrangement joins TRBV7-2 to TRBJ2-6; D unresolved. The length of the CDR3 is 15 residues. V was clipped by 1 base and J by 2 bases, with 6 bases between them. Germline V gene lookup returns CDR1 SGHTA and CDR2 FQGNSA. CDR3 bases: TGTGCCAGCAGCTTAGAAAGTGCTGGGGCCAACGTCCTGACTTTC. The encoded protein is CASSLESAGANVLTF. The full variable domain, its missing parts supplied by reference TRBV7-2 and TRBJ2-6, is GAGVSQSPSNKVTEKGKDVELRCDPISGHTALYWYRQSLGQGLEFLIYFQGNSAPDKSGLPSDRFSAERTGGSVSTLTIQRTQQEDSAVYLCASSLESAGANVLTFGAGSRLTVL.

This clone appeared a few times. The J gene is TRBJ1-5, the V gene TRBV18; TRBD1 might be the D (6 bases). The V end was cut by 4 bases, the J end by 5 bases, with 15 bases between. The CDR3 is made up of 15 amino acids. Germline V gene lookup returns CDR1 KGHSH and CDR2 LQKENI. CDR3 in DNA: TGTGCCAGCTCACTTGTTACAGGGCCGGATCAGCCCCAGCATTTT. Protein product: CASSLVTGPDQPQHF.

The V call is TRBV5-1, the J call TRBJ2-5; 12 bases line up with TRBD2. V gave up 4 bases and J gave up 5 bases; unmatched junction bases: 6. The CDR3 loop spans 15 amino acids. CDR1 and CDR2 (germline): SGHRS, YFSETQ. CDR3 sequence: CASSPSGGAEETQYF. Here the CDR3 DNA reads TGCGCCAGCAGCCCTAGCGGGGGGGCGGAGGAGACCCAGTACTTC.

V gene TRBV5-4 combines with J gene TRBJ2-3, with 8 positions matching TRBD2. The CDR3 covers 16 residues. The trim removed 2 bases at V and 1 base at J, leaving 6 bases unmatched. The germline gives CDR1 SGHNT, CDR2 YYREEE (reference sequence). Here the CDR3 DNA reads TGTGCCAGCAGCTTCTTAGCGGGAACGGGCACAGATACGCAGTATTTT. Amino acid sequence: CASSFLAGTGTDTQYF.

In the case of this clone: Other DNA sequences within the sample encode an identical CDR3. The gene calls are TRBV6-5 and TRBJ2-7; a possible D gene is TRBD1 (6 bases). Germline values: CDR1 MNHEY, CDR2 SVGAGI. The V and J ends lost 6 bases and 0 bases respectively, with 9 bases between them. The CDR3 consists of 13 residues. CDR3 region: CASRRQDSYEQYF. The CDR3 nucleotides are TGTGCCAGCAGGAGACAGGACTCCTACGAGCAGTACTTC.

The gene calls are TRBV7-6 and TRBJ2-7; TRBD1 might be the D (6 bases). V was cut by 8 bases and J by 3 bases, with 14 bases left in between. Germline CDR1 and CDR2: SGHVS and FNYEAQ. The CDR3 spans 13 residues. The CDR3 sequence is CASSRTVDYEQYF. The CDR3 DNA sequence: TGTGCCAGCTCTCGGACAGTCGACTACGAGCAGTACTTC.

The chain couples TRBV7-9 to TRBJ2-3, with D perhaps matching TRBD2 (6 bases). CDR3 length: 14 residues. Germline CDR1 SEHNR, CDR2 FQNEAQ (reference sequence). V was shortened by 5 bases and J by 4 bases, with 13 bases between the two germline ends. CDR3 region: CASSPRLVADTQYF. DNA for the CDR3: TGTGCCAGCAGCCCTCGACTAGTGGCAGATACGCAGTATTTT.

The chain joins TRBV6-1 to TRBJ2-2; 13 nucleotides agree with TRBD2. V lost 4 bases, J lost 0 bases, and 5 bases stayed unmatched. The length of the CDR3 is 18 residues. Germline values: CDR1 MNHNS, CDR2 SASEGT. The CDR3 sequence: CASSGRTSGRPNTGELFF. The CDR3 nucleotides are TGTGCCAGCAGTGGGCGGACTAGCGGGAGACCGAACACCGGGGAGCTGTTTTTT.

This clone appeared once. V gene TRBV27 combines with J gene TRBJ2-2; 11 bases fit TRBD2. The CDR3 extends over 18 amino acids. Germline V gene sequence: CDR1 MNHEY, CDR2 SMNVEV (reference sequence). The junction had 13 bases not matched to a gene; V was cut back by 6 bases and J by 4 bases. CDR3 DNA: TGTGCCAGCAGAACCATCTCACTAGCGGGGGCTGTCACCGGGGAGCTGTTTTTT. This sequence encodes CASRTISLAGAVTGELFF.

The chain joins TRBV5-4 to TRBJ2-5; D is uncertain. The better agreement between TRBJ2-7 and the DNA end casts doubt on the J call. This CDR3 has 14 residues. CDR1 and CDR2 (germline): SGHNT, YYREEE (reference sequence). The CDR3: CASSPVGSSYEQYF. For the CDR3, the DNA is TGTGCCAGCAGTCCGGTGGGTAGCTCCTACGAGCAGTACTTC.

On this clone: This specimen includes other DNA sequences encoding the same CDR3. CDR3 nucleotides: TGCGCCAGCAGCTTTTCGGGCTCTGGGGCCAACGTCCTGACTTTC. It translates to CASSFSGSGANVLTF. The V and J genes are TRBV5-1 and TRBJ2-6; D gene ambiguous. This CDR3 spans 15 amino acids. Germline loops: CDR1 SGHRS, CDR2 YFSETQ. The V gene lost 2 bases and the J gene lost 0 bases, with 6 bases spanning the gap.

Only a few counts were recorded for this clone. The rearrangement joins TRBV6-1 to TRBJ1-1, with 10 bases fitting TRBD1. The germline V gene encodes CDR1 MNHNS and CDR2 SASEGT. This CDR3 has 12 amino acids. V shed 8 bases and J 5 bases; nucleotides not matched to a gene: 2. The CDR3 DNA is TGTGCCAGCGGGACAGGGGTTACTGAAGCTTTCTTT. Encoded protein: CASGTGVTEAFF.

The V call is TRBV11-2, the J call TRBJ2-5; TRBD1 agrees at 7 bases. V lost 4 bases to trimming and J lost 2 bases; unmatched junction nucleotides: 10. The CDR3 spans 16 residues. Germline CDR1 and CDR2: SGHAT and FQNNGV. The CDR3 sequence is CASSYDREKGQETQYF. CDR3 DNA sequence: TGTGCCAGCAGCTACGACAGGGAAAAGGGACAAGAGACCCAGTACTTC.

The chain combines TRBV5-4 with TRBJ1-2, with 7 bases matching TRBD1. V gave up 1 base and J gave up 0 bases; unmatched junction bases: 3. The CDR3 has 15 amino acids. Germline-derived CDR1 and CDR2 are SGHNT and YYREEE (reference sequence). The CDR3 reads CASSLLDRPNYGYTF. The CDR3 bases are TGTGCCAGCAGCTTGTTGGACAGGCCTAACTATGGCTACACCTTC.